This passage covers 21 T cell receptor beta chains from one sample sequenced in a study of cytomegalovirus exposure and HLA in healthy donors (dated by TCRdb to the late 2010s). Library preparation employed the immunoSEQ multiplex PCR assay. For the multiplex PCR, a mixture combining 60 forward primers for TCR Vbeta segments and 13 reverse primers for TCR Jbeta segments was used. The source is immuneACCESS, and TCRdb retained only in-frame sequences with V and J called. Part of the clones is not carried over; for the studies checked, unresolved V genes explain less than half of this, and the remainder is unexplained. Recorded for this sample are some 250,000 clones; approximately 82% of them occurred a single time. Of the sample, 7% to 9% falls within the top ten clones. The sequenced sample was PBMCs. Source of these receptors: a woman aged 60-70 years in good health and CMV-seropositive.

The chain carries TRBV5-6 and TRBJ2-1, with D hard to call. Trimming took 4 bases from V and 8 from J, leaving 10 bases between them. This CDR3 has 12 amino acids. Per germline, CDR1 SGHDT and CDR2 YYEEEE. The CDR3 spells CASSGVVYEQFF. CDR3 bases: TGTGCCAGCAGCGGAGTGGTCTATGAGCAGTTCTTC. Combining the CDR3 with reference TRBV5-6 and TRBJ2-1 gives the whole variable domain DAGVTQSPTHLIKTRGQQVTLRCSPKSGHDTVSWYQQALGQGPQFIFQYYEEEERQRGNFPDRFSGHQFPNYSSELNVNALLLGDSALYLCASSGVVYEQFFGPGTRLTVL.

V is TRBV6-5 and J is TRBJ1-3, with a weak D call TRBD1 (5 bases). Trimming took off 5 bases at V and 4 bases at J, with 12 bases between the two ends. From germline, CDR1 is MNHEY and CDR2 SVGAGI. This CDR3 is 14 amino acids long. The CDR3, as DNA: TGTGCCAGCAGTGCAGGGTGGTCGGGAAACACCATATATTTT. Translated: CASSAGWSGNTIYF.

The V gene is TRBV4-2, the J gene TRBJ1-1, with 9 bases that match TRBD1. The germline gives CDR1 LGHNA, CDR2 YNFKEQ. The V and J ends lost 4 bases and 3 bases, in that order; junction bases with no gene match: 9. The CDR3 has 16 residues. The CDR3 bases are TGTGCCAGCAGCCCCCGGGACAGGGCTGAGTACACTGAAGCTTTCTTT. Translation gives CASSPRDRAEYTEAFF.

The genes are TRBV5-6 and TRBJ1-6; 10 bases align to TRBD1. From germline, CDR1 is SGHDT and CDR2 YYEEEE. With V trimmed by 4 bases and J by 7 bases, 5 bases remained unmatched. This CDR3 region has 15 residues. CDR3 loop: CASSLGQGINSPLHF. In nucleotides, the CDR3 is TGTGCCAGCAGCCTGGGACAGGGGATCAATTCACCCCTCCACTTT.

This rearrangement joins TRBV2 to TRBJ1-2, with TRBD1 matching 9 bases. The germline gives CDR1 SNHLY, CDR2 FYNNEI. The V and J ends lost 5 bases and 5 bases, in that order; junction bases with no gene match: 3. This CDR3 is 13 amino acids long. CDR3: CASSRGQGYGYTF. The CDR3 nucleotides are TGTGCCAGCAGTCGTGGACAGGGGTATGGCTACACCTTC.

CDR3 loop: CATDLTARITGELFF. DNA of the CDR3: TGTGCCACCGACCTGACAGCCAGGATTACCGGGGAGCTGTTTTTT. The chain employs TRBV6-1 and TRBJ2-2; maybe TRBD1 (5 bases). V lost 10 bases to trimming and J lost 5 bases, with 20 bases between them. This CDR3 comprises 15 residues. Per the germline V gene, CDR1 is MNHNS and CDR2 is SASEGT.

The V and J genes are TRBV5-1 and TRBJ2-2, with a tentative D call TRBD1 (5 bases). The CDR3 totals 15 residues. V was trimmed by 2 bases and J by 4 bases, leaving 12 bases between them. Germline V gives CDR1 SGHRS, CDR2 YFSETQ. The CDR3 protein is CASSFQGSGTGELFF. The CDR3 DNA sequence: TGCGCCAGCAGCTTCCAGGGATCGGGCACCGGGGAGCTGTTTTTT.

The rearrangement uses TRBV19 and TRBJ2-2; 8 positions agree with TRBD2. The V segment lost 4 bases and the J segment 1 base; nucleotides outside the gene matches: 11. The CDR3 loop spans 18 amino acids. Germline V gene data show CDR1 as LNHDA and CDR2 as SQIVND (reference sequence). In DNA form, the CDR3 reads TGTGCCAGTAGTAGCGGAGGATCCGGGACTAGGAACACCGGGGAGCTGTTTTTT. Translating it yields CASSSGGSGTRNTGELFF.

This chain connects TRBV11-2 to TRBJ2-1, with D maybe TRBD2 (6 bases). CDR1 is SGHAT and CDR2 is FQNNGV in the germline V gene. V lost 2 bases to trimming and J lost 6 bases, with 20 bases between them. The CDR3 loop spans 17 amino acids. CDR3: CASSLPTGLNPGNEQFF. The CDR3, as DNA: TGTGCCAGCAGCTTACCTACAGGACTAAATCCGGGCAATGAGCAGTTCTTC.

The rearrangement uses TRBV29-1 and TRBJ2-3; 12 bases agree with TRBD2. The CDR3 contains 15 residues. Per the germline V gene, CDR1 is SQVTM and CDR2 is ANQGSEA. The J segment lost 6 bases and the V segment lost 6 bases, leaving 10 bases of the junction unmatched. CDR3 loop: CSVTGTSGLSDTQYF. DNA for the CDR3: TGCAGCGTGACCGGGACTAGCGGGTTATCGGATACGCAGTATTTT.

This rearrangement joins TRBV15 to TRBJ2-1; TRBD2 matches at 14 bases. After removal of 5 bases from V and 1 base from J, the junction contained 7 bases not matched to a gene. The CDR3 consists of 18 residues. CDR1 and CDR2 from the germline V gene are LNHNV and YYDKDF (reference sequence). The CDR3 region has the DNA TGTGCCACCAGCGGAAGGACTAGCGGGAGGTCTTCCTACAATGAGCAGTTCTTC. It specifies CATSGRTSGRSSYNEQFF.

This chain connects TRBV7-2 to TRBJ2-2, with D hard to call. Germline V lookup: CDR1 SGHTA, CDR2 FQGNSA. This CDR3 spans 12 amino acids. Here the CDR3 reads CGRLANTGELFF. In DNA, the CDR3 is TGTGGGCGCCTAGCGAACACCGGGGAGCTGTTTTTT.

This clone appeared a single time. Different DNA sequences within this sample yield the same CDR3. The chain links TRBV9 to TRBJ1-1; D is possibly TRBD1 (6 bases). This CDR3 is 15 amino acids long. V gave up 0 bases and J gave up 0 bases, with 9 bases separating them. Germline lookup yields CDR1 SGDLS and CDR2 YYNGEE. The CDR3 protein is CASSVEGGLNTEAFF. The CDR3 DNA sequence: TGTGCCAGCAGCGTAGAGGGGGGGCTGAACACTGAAGCTTTCTTT.

On this clone itself: Distinct nucleotide sequences in the sample also encode this CDR3. The genes are TRBV5-1 and TRBJ2-1; the D gene is possibly TRBD1 (6 bases). This CDR3 is 15 amino acids long. V lost 0 bases and J lost 0, with 7 bases in between. CDR1 and CDR2 (germline): SGHRS, YFSETQ. DNA for the CDR3: TGCGCCAGCAGCTTGGCAGGGGACTCCTACAATGAGCAGTTCTTC. Residues: CASSLAGDSYNEQFF.

Here the CDR3 reads CASSSVRGLSYEQYF. Here the CDR3 DNA reads TGTGCCAGCAGTTCGGTGAGAGGCTTGAGCTACGAGCAGTACTTC. This sequence joins TRBV27 and TRBJ2-7; D not resolved. Germline V gene sequence: CDR1 MNHEY, CDR2 SMNVEV (reference sequence). Trimming stripped 4 bases from V and 3 bases from J, with 16 bases between. The CDR3 contains 15 residues.

This clone occurred once. The chain joins TRBV28 to TRBJ1-1, with no clear D. The V and J ends lost 2 bases and 1 base respectively, with 5 bases between them. The CDR3 is made up of 13 amino acids. CDR1 MDHEN and CDR2 SYDVKM come from the germline V gene. CDR3 residues: CASSLIGNTEAFF. For the CDR3, the DNA is TGTGCCAGCAGTTTAATCGGGAACACTGAAGCTTTCTTT.

This clone turned up a few times. This sequence joins TRBV5-4 and TRBJ2-5, with TRBD2 identical over 11 bases. The germline CDR1 and CDR2 sequences are SGHNT and YYREEE (reference sequence). The CDR3 is 15 amino acids. V was pared by 4 bases and J by 7 bases, with 9 bases of the junction left unmatched. The CDR3, as DNA: TGTGCCAGCAGCCCCGGGACTAGCGGCCCATCGACCCAGTACTTC. Encoded protein: CASSPGTSGPSTQYF.

CDR3 loop: CASSLGGTGGNQPQHF. The CDR3 nucleotides are TGCGCCAGCAGCTTGGGTGGTACAGGGGGCAATCAGCCCCAGCATTTT. V gene TRBV5-1 combines with J gene TRBJ1-5; 7 nucleotides agree with TRBD1. Trimming took 0 bases from V and 2 from J; bases not matched to a gene: 5. CDR3 length: 16 residues. Germline CDR1 reads SGHRS; CDR2 reads YFSETQ.

This clone was detected only once. The chain has TRBV6-5 and TRBJ2-5; 10 bases are a match to TRBD1. Gene TRBJ2-7 matches the end of the DNA better, so the J call may be wrong. The CDR3 is 13 residues long. Germline V gives CDR1 MNHEY, CDR2 SVGAGI. In DNA, the CDR3 is TGTGCCAGCAGTTACCGGGACAGGGGCGAGCAGTACTTC. Translating it yields CASSYRDRGEQYF.

This chain links TRBV6-1 with TRBJ2-5; unclear D gene. This CDR3 spans 15 amino acids. In germline, CDR1 is MNHNS, CDR2 SASEGT. The germline V and J ends were trimmed by 1 base and 5 bases, with 14 bases remaining between them. CDR3 sequence reads: CASSEGSEDGETQYF. CDR3 nucleotides: TGTGCCAGCAGTGAAGGCTCCGAAGACGGGGAGACCCAGTACTTC.

J is TRBJ1-2 and V is TRBV5-1; D perhaps matches TRBD1 (5 bases). This CDR3 region has 13 residues. Germline V gives CDR1 SGHRS, CDR2 YFSETQ. Trimming removed 5 bases from V and 0 bases from J, with 8 bases in between. The DNA for the CDR3 is TGCGCCAGCAGGGACACTACTAACTATGGCTACACCTTC. Protein product: CASRDTTNYGYTF.